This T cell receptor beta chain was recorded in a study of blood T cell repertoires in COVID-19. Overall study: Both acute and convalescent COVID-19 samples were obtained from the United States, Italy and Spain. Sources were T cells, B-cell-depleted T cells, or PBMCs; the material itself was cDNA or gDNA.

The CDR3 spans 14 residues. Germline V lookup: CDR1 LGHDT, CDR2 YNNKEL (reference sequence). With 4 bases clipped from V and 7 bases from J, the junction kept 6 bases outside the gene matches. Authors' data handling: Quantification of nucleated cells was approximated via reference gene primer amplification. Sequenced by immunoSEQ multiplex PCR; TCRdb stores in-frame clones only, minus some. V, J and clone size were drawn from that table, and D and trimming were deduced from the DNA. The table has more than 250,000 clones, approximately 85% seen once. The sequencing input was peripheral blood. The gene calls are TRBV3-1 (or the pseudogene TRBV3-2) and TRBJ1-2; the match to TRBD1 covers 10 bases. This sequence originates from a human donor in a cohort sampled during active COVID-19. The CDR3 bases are TGTGCCAGCAGCCCAGGGACAGGGGAAGGTGGCTACACCTTC. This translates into CASSPGTGEGGYTF.